These T cell receptor beta chains were read from a single sample in a study of T cell changes during pregnancy in multiple sclerosis. Sequenced by immunoSEQ multiplex PCR; TCRdb stores in-frame clones only, minus some. In the table there are about 130,000 clones, 90% to 98% of which are singletons. This specimen consisted of peripheral blood, obtained after pregnancy. The receptors come from a female donor with multiple sclerosis, enrolled in a pregnancy study. CDR3s include the opening cysteine and the closing phenylalanine or tryptophan. The D gene is left open where the match is weak. Not all rows give a size; the values are once, few, many and, for expanded clones, a class.

>TRBJ2-3|.|TRBV7-2|TRBD2
TGTGCCAGCAGCTTAGGGGGACTAGCATTAACAGATACGCAGTATTTT
CASSLGGLALTDTQYF
>TRBJ2-3|once|TRBV6-5|TRBD2
TGTGCCAGCAGTCGGGGGGGTACGCAGTATTTT
CASSRGGTQYF
>TRBJ2-1|.|TRBV19|.
TGTGCCAGCCAGGGCGCCTACAATGAGCAGTTCTTC
CASQGAYNEQFF
>TRBJ2-7|.|TRBV19|.
TGTGCCAGTGGGACTTCGTACGAGCAGTACTTC
CASGTSYEQYF
>TRBJ1-1|.|TRBV5-1|TRBD1
TGCGCCAGCAGCGCCGACAGGGACACTGAAGCTTTCTTT
CASSADRDTEAFF
>TRBJ2-3|.|TRBV13|.
TGTGCCAGCAGCTTACAGGGCGGCACAGATACGCAGTATTTT
CASSLQGGTDTQYF
>TRBJ1-2|once|TRBV2|.
TGTGCCAGCAGAGACACCATCGGACAGACGTATGGCTACACCTTC
CASRDTIGQTYGYTF
>TRBJ2-2|.|TRBV7-2|.
TGTGCCAGCAGCTTAGTTGGGCCAGCGAACACCGGGGAGCTGTTTTTT
CASSLVGPANTGELFF
>TRBJ2-5|.|TRBV7-2|.
TGTGCCAGCAGCCCATGGGTAGCCTCGCAGCAAGAGACCCAGTACTTC
CASSPWVASQQETQYF
>TRBJ1-2|.|TRBV2|.
TGTGCCAGCAGGGGGTTACAGGGAAGAAATGGCTACACCTTC
CASRGLQGRNGYTF
>TRBJ1-1|few|TRBV20-1|.
TGCAGTGCTAGCACAGGGCCTGAAGCTTTCTTT
CSASTGPEAFF
>TRBJ1-1|few|TRBV9|TRBD1
TGTGCCAGCAGCCGGACAGGGGGGACTGAAGCTTTCTTT
CASSRTGGTEAFF
>TRBJ2-7|.|TRBV2|TRBD2
TGTGCCAGCAGTGAAGCGGGAGGGCCCCCTCACCAAGCCTTC
CASSEAGGPPHQAF
>TRBJ1-5|.|TRBV6-5|.
TGTGCCAGCAGTTACTCGCGGGGACGCAATCAGCCCCAGCATTTT
CASSYSRGRNQPQHF
>TRBJ1-5|once|TRBV28|TRBD1
TGTGCCAGCCGAGGGGGCGGTCAGCCCCAGCATTTT
CASRGGGQPQHF
>TRBJ2-7|.|TRBV11-2|.
TGTGCCAGCAGCTTAGTCCTTTTCTACGAGCAGTACTTC
CASSLVLFYEQYF